This is a list of T cell receptor beta chains from one sample in a study of radiation and T cells in renal cell carcinoma. The method was immunoSEQ multiplex PCR; TCRdb's version includes in-frame clones alone and lacks a portion of them. This table holds approximately 90,000 clones, 75% to 90% found once. Sequences were derived from blood, sampled from a patient whose treatment included radiotherapy and nephrectomy. Receptor source: a man between 45 and 60 years old with renal cell carcinoma. CDR3s include the opening cysteine and the closing phenylalanine or tryptophan.

cdr3_aa,v_call,j_call
CASSQIAGGGNIQYF,TRBV5-5,TRBJ2-4
CASKGRTDTQYF,TRBV2,TRBJ2-3
CASSLPPRLAGHEQYF,TRBV7-9,-
CATSARGVVPGNTIYF,TRBV15,TRBJ1-3
CASSRSGQFNQPQHF,TRBV6-1,TRBJ1-5
CASSTTGGQETQYF,TRBV7-3,TRBJ2-5
CSVRGTGYGYTF,TRBV29-1,TRBJ1-2
CAWSVDSGTAETQYF,TRBV30,TRBJ2-5
CASKGEATEAFF,TRBV2,TRBJ1-1
CASSQDIGTDYGYTF,TRBV4-3,TRBJ1-2
CASSLEETQYF,TRBV28,TRBJ2-5
CSVEDRGTEQYF,TRBV29-1,TRBJ2-7
CASSLALGNPEAFF,TRBV7-9,TRBJ1-1
CSVEAGRGTDTQYF,TRBV29-1,TRBJ2-3
CASSLARSDWRGPTDTQYF,TRBV7-9,TRBJ2-3
CASSYSRGEQYF,TRBV6-6,TRBJ2-7
CASSLDPGSTDTQYF,TRBV7-2,TRBJ2-3
CASSLHSAGGGSPLHF,TRBV7-3,TRBJ1-6
CASSPLAGGSYEQYF,TRBV28,TRBJ2-7
CASSLDRSSGELFF,TRBV7-3,TRBJ2-2
CASSPREFGQEYSNYGYTF,TRBV9,TRBJ1-2
CASSWAGQGNEKLFF,TRBV6-5,TRBJ1-4
CASSQVPLAQSTDTQYF,TRBV4-1,TRBJ2-3
CAGTSGGGTDTQYF,TRBV7-2,TRBJ2-3
CASSERGGTDTQYF,TRBV5-1,TRBJ2-3
CASSPQDRLSEKLFF,TRBV28,TRBJ1-4
CASSEILVGETQYF,TRBV2,TRBJ2-5
CASSLNSNTGELFF,TRBV5-1,TRBJ2-2
CASSEPGQASNQPQHF,TRBV6-1,TRBJ1-5
CASSGQGPGYGYTF,TRBV2,TRBJ1-2
CASSSRREIEKLFF,TRBV19,TRBJ1-4
CASSYSRAGHGYTF,TRBV6-5,TRBJ1-2
CASSRDRGREKLFF,TRBV6-1,TRBJ1-4
CASSLIEGSSPLHF,TRBV5-4,TRBJ1-6
CASSSNVGNNEQFF,TRBV5-1,TRBJ2-1
CASSFTGNPGTEAFF,TRBV11-2,TRBJ1-1
CASCIVTSYNEQFF,TRBV28,TRBJ2-1
CASTYGGEVYGYTF,TRBV2,TRBJ1-2
CASNIVEVSTDTQYF,TRBV25-1,TRBJ2-3
CAISDSRIGYNEQFF,TRBV10-3,TRBJ2-1
CASSALWTGATDTQYF,TRBV7-9,TRBJ2-3
CASSLFSGGGTEAFF,TRBV28,TRBJ1-1
CASSLASHSNQPQHF,TRBV7-2,TRBJ1-5
CASSLALAGEYEQYF,TRBV7-8,TRBJ2-7
CASSLRGRWAFF,TRBV7-9,TRBJ1-1
CAISPGSRGLREQYF,TRBV10-3,TRBJ2-7
CASSLVGRLSSYNSPLHF,TRBV7-2,TRBJ1-6
CASSGTGNSYEQYF,TRBV9,-
CASSPRGDGYTF,TRBV18,TRBJ1-2
CASSPGQGPNYGYTF,TRBV18,TRBJ1-2
CASSLTVGGYGYTF,TRBV28,TRBJ1-2
CASTTGTSQETQYF,TRBV6-1,TRBJ2-5
CASSVTGTGGGYTF,TRBV9,TRBJ1-2
CASSEAGGPWDEQFF,TRBV6-1,TRBJ2-1